This record looks at one T cell receptor beta chain sequence and its context. The target antigen is unknown. Some clones are missing from TCRdb's copy, which holds only in-frame ones; the method was immunoSEQ multiplex PCR. The data hold about 36,000 clones, with roughly nine tenths observed a single time. Trimming removed 2 bases from V and 5 bases from J, with 18 bases in between. The CDR3 spans 16 residues. In germline, CDR1 is SGHRS, CDR2 YFSETQ. The sample is drawn from a study of T cells in localized non-small cell lung cancer. Study-wide findings and caveats: When the top 100 tumor clones were examined, a median around 61 of them also appeared in the adjacent lung, which was paired and uninvolved. A denser population of T cells in blood accompanied longer overall survival. The study sequenced only one region of the tumor. As a result, intratumor heterogeneity could not be excluded and remains possible.

The chain links TRBV5-1 to TRBJ2-3; D gene ambiguous. Sample: peripheral blood, taken before any cancer treatment. The sequence was collected from a woman aged 40-69 years with stage I lung adenocarcinoma. The chain's CDR3 is CASSLLGPSALDTQYF. The CDR3 DNA is TGCGCCAGCAGCTTATTAGGACCGAGCGCCTTAGATACGCAGTATTTT. Filled out from reference TRBV5-1 and TRBJ2-3, the complete variable domain reads KAGVTQTPRYLIKTRGQQVTLSCSPISGHRSVSWYQQTPGQGLQFLFEYFSETQRNKGNFPGRFSGRQFSNSRSEMNVSTLELGDSALYLCASSLLGPSALDTQYFGPGTRLTVL.